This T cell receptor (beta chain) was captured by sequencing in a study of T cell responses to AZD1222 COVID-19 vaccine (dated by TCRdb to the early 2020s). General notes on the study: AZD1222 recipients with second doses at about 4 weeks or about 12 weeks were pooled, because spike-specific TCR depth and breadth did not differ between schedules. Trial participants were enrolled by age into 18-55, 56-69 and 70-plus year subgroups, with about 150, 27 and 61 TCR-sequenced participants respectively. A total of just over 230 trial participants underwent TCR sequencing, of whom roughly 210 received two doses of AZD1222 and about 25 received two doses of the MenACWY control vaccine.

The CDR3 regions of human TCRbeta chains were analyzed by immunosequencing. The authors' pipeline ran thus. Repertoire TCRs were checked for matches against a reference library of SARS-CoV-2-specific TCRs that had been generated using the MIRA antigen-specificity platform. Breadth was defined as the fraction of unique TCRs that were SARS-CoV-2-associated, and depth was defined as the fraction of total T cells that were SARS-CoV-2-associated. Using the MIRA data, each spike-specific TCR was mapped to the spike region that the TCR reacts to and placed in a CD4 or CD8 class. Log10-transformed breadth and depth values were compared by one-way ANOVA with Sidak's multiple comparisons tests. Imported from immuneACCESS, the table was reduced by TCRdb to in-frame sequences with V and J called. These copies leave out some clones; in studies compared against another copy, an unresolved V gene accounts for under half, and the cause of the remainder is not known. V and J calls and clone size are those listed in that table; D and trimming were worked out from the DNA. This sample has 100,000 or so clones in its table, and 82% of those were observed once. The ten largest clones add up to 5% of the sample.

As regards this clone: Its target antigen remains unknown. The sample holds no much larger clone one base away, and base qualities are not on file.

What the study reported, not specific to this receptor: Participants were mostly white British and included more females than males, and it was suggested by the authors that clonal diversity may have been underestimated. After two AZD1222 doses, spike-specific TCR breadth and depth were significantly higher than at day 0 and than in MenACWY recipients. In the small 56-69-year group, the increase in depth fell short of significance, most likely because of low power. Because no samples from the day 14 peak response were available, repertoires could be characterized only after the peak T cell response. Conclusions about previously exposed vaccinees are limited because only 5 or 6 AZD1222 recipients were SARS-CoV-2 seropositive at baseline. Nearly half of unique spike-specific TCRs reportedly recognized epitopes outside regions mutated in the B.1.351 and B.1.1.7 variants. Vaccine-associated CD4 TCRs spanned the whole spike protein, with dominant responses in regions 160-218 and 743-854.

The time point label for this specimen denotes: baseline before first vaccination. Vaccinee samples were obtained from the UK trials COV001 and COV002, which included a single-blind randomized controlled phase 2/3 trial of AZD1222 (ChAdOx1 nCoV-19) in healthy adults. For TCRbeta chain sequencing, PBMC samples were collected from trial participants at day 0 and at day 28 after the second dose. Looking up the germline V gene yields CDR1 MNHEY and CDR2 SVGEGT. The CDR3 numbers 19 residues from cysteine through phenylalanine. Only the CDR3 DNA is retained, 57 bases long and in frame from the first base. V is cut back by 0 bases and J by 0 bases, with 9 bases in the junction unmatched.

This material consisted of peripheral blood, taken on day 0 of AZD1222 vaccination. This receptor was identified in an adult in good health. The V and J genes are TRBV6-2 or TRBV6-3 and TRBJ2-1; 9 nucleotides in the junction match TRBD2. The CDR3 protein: CASSYSISGGPSSYNEQFF. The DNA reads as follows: TGTGCCAGCAGTTACTCGATAAGCGGGGGGCCGAGCTCCTACAATGAGCAGTTCTTC.